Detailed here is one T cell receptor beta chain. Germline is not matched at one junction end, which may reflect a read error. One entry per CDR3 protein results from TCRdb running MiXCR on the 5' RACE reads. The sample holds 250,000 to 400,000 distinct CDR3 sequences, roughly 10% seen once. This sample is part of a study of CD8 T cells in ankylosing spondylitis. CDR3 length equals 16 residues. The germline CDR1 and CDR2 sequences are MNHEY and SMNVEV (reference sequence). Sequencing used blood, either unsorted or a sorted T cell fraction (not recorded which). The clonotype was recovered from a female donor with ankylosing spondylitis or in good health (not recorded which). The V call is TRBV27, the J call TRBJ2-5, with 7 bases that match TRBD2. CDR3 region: CVSSPSPGGSGETQYF. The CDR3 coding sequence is TGTGTCAGCAGCCCTTCACCGGGGGGTTCAGGAGAGACCCAGTACTTC.